The rows below give T cell receptor beta chains drawn from one sample of a study of radiotherapy plus CTLA-4 blockade in lung cancer. Clones were sequenced by immunoSEQ multiplex PCR, and TCRdb holds only the in-frame ones, with some missing. The repertoire holds 55,000 to 65,000 clones, with around four fifths as singletons. The input for sequencing was peripheral blood, taken from a patient treated with radiotherapy plus ipilimumab. These receptors all come from a human donor with non-small cell lung cancer who had a partial response to radiotherapy plus ipilimumab. The CDR3 runs from the conserved cysteine through the conserved F or W. A D gene is named only where the DNA matches it firmly. The listing skips clone size in some rows; elsewhere it reads once, few, many or a size class.

j_call: TRBJ1-4; v_call: TRBV6-1; clone_size: -; d_call: -; cdr3_nt: TGTGCCAGCAGTGAAGGGCCCCAGGGGACTAATGAAAAACTGTTTTTT; cdr3_aa: CASSEGPQGTNEKLFF
j_call: TRBJ2-7; v_call: TRBV19; clone_size: -; d_call: -; cdr3_nt: TGTGCCAGTATTTCCCAGGGGTCCCACGAGCAGTACTTC; cdr3_aa: CASISQGSHEQYF
j_call: TRBJ1-1; v_call: TRBV28; clone_size: -; d_call: TRBD1; cdr3_nt: TGTGCCAGCGAACAGGGGGCCACTTGGAACACTGAAGCTTTCTTT; cdr3_aa: CASEQGATWNTEAFF
j_call: TRBJ2-7; v_call: TRBV28; clone_size: -; d_call: TRBD1; cdr3_nt: TGTGCCAGCAGGCCGGACAGGGAATCCTACGAGCAGTACTTC; cdr3_aa: CASRPDRESYEQYF
j_call: TRBJ1-5; v_call: TRBV28; clone_size: -; d_call: -; cdr3_nt: TGTGCCAGCAGAGGACAGATTAAGCCCCAGCATTTT; cdr3_aa: CASRGQIKPQHF
j_call: TRBJ1-2; v_call: TRBV2; clone_size: -; d_call: TRBD1; cdr3_nt: TGTGCCAGCAGTGTTGTGACAGGGGCTGGCTACACCTTC; cdr3_aa: CASSVVTGAGYTF
j_call: TRBJ1-5; v_call: TRBV19; clone_size: -; d_call: TRBD1; cdr3_nt: TGTGCCAGTAGTAGGACAGGGGGTTTCAATCAGCCCCAGCATTTT; cdr3_aa: CASSRTGGFNQPQHF
j_call: TRBJ1-5; v_call: TRBV10-3; clone_size: -; d_call: -; cdr3_nt: TGTGCCATCAGTGTAGTGGGCAATCAGCCCCAGCATTTT; cdr3_aa: CAISVVGNQPQHF
j_call: TRBJ2-3; v_call: TRBV9; clone_size: -; d_call: -; cdr3_nt: TGTGCCAGCAGCGTAGAGGACTCTAGGACAGATACGCAGTATTTT; cdr3_aa: CASSVEDSRTDTQYF
j_call: TRBJ1-5; v_call: TRBV28; clone_size: -; d_call: -; cdr3_nt: TGTGCCAGCACGGTCAGGGGTCCTCAGCCCCAGCATTTT; cdr3_aa: CASTVRGPQPQHF
j_call: TRBJ1-1; v_call: TRBV7-9; clone_size: once; d_call: -; cdr3_nt: TGTGCCAGCAGCTTAAAGGAGGGTTCTGAAGCTTTCTTT; cdr3_aa: CASSLKEGSEAFF
j_call: TRBJ2-3; v_call: TRBV7-2; clone_size: -; d_call: TRBD2; cdr3_nt: TGTGCCAGCAGCCCCCGACTAGCGGGGGGCAGGGCAGATACGCAGTATTTT; cdr3_aa: CASSPRLAGGRADTQYF
j_call: TRBJ2-5; v_call: TRBV27; clone_size: -; d_call: TRBD2; cdr3_nt: TGTGCCAGCAGGACACTAGCGGAGGGGGGGAAGACCCAGTACTTC; cdr3_aa: CASRTLAEGGKTQYF
j_call: TRBJ2-5; v_call: TRBV9; clone_size: -; d_call: TRBD2; cdr3_nt: TGTGCCAGCAGCCCCAGCGGGAATTTCCAAGAGACCCAGTACTTC; cdr3_aa: CASSPSGNFQETQYF
j_call: TRBJ1-6; v_call: TRBV2; clone_size: -; d_call: -; cdr3_nt: TGTGCCAGCACCCGTACACCAGGCAATAATTCACCCCTCCACTTT; cdr3_aa: CASTRTPGNNSPLHF
j_call: TRBJ2-1; v_call: TRBV7-6; clone_size: -; d_call: -; cdr3_nt: TGTGCCAGCAGCCAATCATCGGGGTACCATGAGCAGTTCTTC; cdr3_aa: CASSQSSGYHEQFF
j_call: TRBJ2-6; v_call: TRBV5-5; clone_size: -; d_call: -; cdr3_nt: TGTGCCAGCAGCACAGGGAGCTCTGGGGCCAACGTCCTGACTTTC; cdr3_aa: CASSTGSSGANVLTF
j_call: TRBJ2-3; v_call: TRBV11-3; clone_size: -; d_call: TRBD2; cdr3_nt: TGTGCCAGCAGCACTAGCGGGACGACAGATACGCAGTATTTT; cdr3_aa: CASSTSGTTDTQYF
j_call: TRBJ2-1; v_call: TRBV11-2; clone_size: -; d_call: TRBD1; cdr3_nt: TGTGCCAGCAGCTTAGACAGGGGGCCCTACAATGAGCAGTTCTTC; cdr3_aa: CASSLDRGPYNEQFF
j_call: TRBJ1-5; v_call: TRBV2; clone_size: -; d_call: TRBD1; cdr3_nt: TGTGCCAGCAGCCCCCCTCCGGACAGGGATCAGCCCCAGCATTTT; cdr3_aa: CASSPPPDRDQPQHF
j_call: TRBJ2-5; v_call: TRBV9; clone_size: -; d_call: TRBD2; cdr3_nt: TGTGCCAGCAGCGTAGATTTGGCGGGGGGGTCCCAAGAGACCCAGTACTTC; cdr3_aa: CASSVDLAGGSQETQYF
j_call: TRBJ2-5; v_call: TRBV5-4; clone_size: -; d_call: TRBD2; cdr3_nt: TGTGCCAGCAGCACGGGACTAGCGGGGGGCCAAGAGACCCAGTACTTC; cdr3_aa: CASSTGLAGGQETQYF
j_call: TRBJ2-5; v_call: TRBV5-1; clone_size: -; d_call: -; cdr3_nt: TGCGCCAGCAGCTCCCGACAGGCCGGGGAGACCCAGTACTTC; cdr3_aa: CASSSRQAGETQYF
j_call: TRBJ2-1; v_call: TRBV5-1; clone_size: -; d_call: TRBD2; cdr3_nt: TGCGCCAGCAGCTTTAGCGGGGGGGGCATCGAGCAGTTCTTC; cdr3_aa: CASSFSGGGIEQFF
j_call: TRBJ1-4; v_call: TRBV19; clone_size: -; d_call: TRBD1; cdr3_nt: TGTGCCAGTAGTACCCCGGGACAGGGGGATGAAAAACTGTTTTTT; cdr3_aa: CASSTPGQGDEKLFF
j_call: TRBJ2-3; v_call: TRBV4-1; clone_size: -; d_call: -; cdr3_nt: TGCGCCAGCAGCCAAGGATCGGCAGGGGACACAGATACGCAGTATTTT; cdr3_aa: CASSQGSAGDTDTQYF
j_call: TRBJ1-5; v_call: TRBV19; clone_size: -; d_call: TRBD1; cdr3_nt: TGTGCCAGTAGAATACAGGGGGCTAGCAATCAGCCCCAGCATTTT; cdr3_aa: CASRIQGASNQPQHF
j_call: TRBJ1-6; v_call: TRBV6-5; clone_size: few; d_call: -; cdr3_nt: TGTGCCAGCAGTTCGGGAGGCTATAATTCACCCCTCCACTTT; cdr3_aa: CASSSGGYNSPLHF
j_call: TRBJ1-2; v_call: TRBV12-5; clone_size: -; d_call: TRBD1; cdr3_nt: TGTGCTAGTGGTTTGGCCCCGGGACAGAGCCACTATGGCTACACCTTC; cdr3_aa: CASGLAPGQSHYGYTF
j_call: TRBJ1-1; v_call: TRBV27; clone_size: few; d_call: TRBD1; cdr3_nt: TGTGCCAGCAGTCCAGGACAGGGGGCGAGTGGAGCTTTCTTT; cdr3_aa: CASSPGQGASGAFF
j_call: TRBJ2-2; v_call: TRBV30; clone_size: -; d_call: -; cdr3_nt: TGTGCCTGGAGTGTACTCCGGGGGACCGGGGAGCTGTTTTTT; cdr3_aa: CAWSVLRGTGELFF
j_call: TRBJ1-1; v_call: TRBV29-1; clone_size: -; d_call: TRBD1; cdr3_nt: TGCAGCGTCGACCGACAGGGGCCTAACACTGAAGCTTTCTTT; cdr3_aa: CSVDRQGPNTEAFF
j_call: TRBJ2-7; v_call: TRBV19; clone_size: -; d_call: -; cdr3_nt: TGTGCCAGTAGTATAGGGGGCGCCGTAAGTGGCGAGCAGTACTTC; cdr3_aa: CASSIGGAVSGEQYF
j_call: TRBJ2-3; v_call: TRBV25-1; clone_size: once; d_call: -; cdr3_nt: TGTGCCAGCAGTGACAGGGGCGTGAAACGGGATACGCAGTATTTT; cdr3_aa: CASSDRGVKRDTQYF
j_call: TRBJ1-1; v_call: TRBV5-1; clone_size: -; d_call: TRBD1; cdr3_nt: TGCGCCAGCAGCTTGGGGGGTAGAGTAGGACAGGGGGCGATGAACACTGAAGCTTTCTTT; cdr3_aa: CASSLGGRVGQGAMNTEAFF
j_call: TRBJ1-1; v_call: TRBV4-1; clone_size: -; d_call: TRBD1; cdr3_nt: TGCGCCAGCAGCCAAGATAGGGACAGGGAAGGAGCTTTCTTT; cdr3_aa: CASSQDRDREGAFF
j_call: TRBJ2-7; v_call: TRBV7-3; clone_size: -; d_call: -; cdr3_nt: TGTGCCAGCAGCTTGATGGCGGGGACCCCCGTGGACGAGCAGTACTTC; cdr3_aa: CASSLMAGTPVDEQYF
j_call: TRBJ2-2; v_call: TRBV7-3; clone_size: -; d_call: -; cdr3_nt: TGTGCCAGCAGCTTAATAGTTGCCGGGGAGCTGTTTTTT; cdr3_aa: CASSLIVAGELFF